Following are 17 T cell receptor beta chains from one sample sequenced in a study of CD8+ T cells in alopecia areata. cDNA prepared by RNA extraction and subsequent reverse transcription served as the template for sequencing. Measured with immunoSEQ multiplex PCR; TCRdb has only the in-frame clones, and not every one. This sample carries tens of thousands of clones, about three fifths of them seen once, and the ten largest clones take roughly 22%. Regarding treatment: oral pan-JAK inhibitor, 5-10 mg twice daily. The source was CD8+ T cells sorted from blood, collected at week 4, from a patient treated with tofacitinib. The receptor set was obtained from a human donor with alopecia areata.

The chain couples TRBV6-1 to TRBJ2-1; 8 bases map to TRBD1. In germline, CDR1 is MNHNS, CDR2 SASEGT. The length of the CDR3 is 13 residues. The V gene end was trimmed by 6 bases and the J gene end by 9 bases; junction bases not matched to a gene: 7. The CDR3 loop is CASSGRGQREQFF. CDR3 DNA sequence: TGTGCCAGCAGCGGCAGGGGGCAACGTGAGCAGTTCTTC.

The chain links TRBV29-1 to TRBJ1-2; D call uncertain. Trimming pared 4 bases from V and 6 bases from J, leaving 15 bases between. The CDR3 covers 13 residues. Germline V gives CDR1 SQVTM, CDR2 ANQGSEA. The CDR3 sequence: CSVVGRMVDGYTF. In DNA form, the CDR3 reads TGCAGCGTTGTAGGGAGAATGGTAGATGGCTACACCTTC. The variable domain in full, with the rest retrieved from reference TRBV29-1 and TRBJ1-2, is SAVISQKPSRDICQRGTSLTIQCQVDSQVTMMFWYRQQPGQSLTLIATANQGSEATYESGFVIDKFPISRPNLTFSTLTVSNMSPEDSSIYLCSVVGRMVDGYTFGSGTRLTVV.

CDR3 loop: CASSPGSESYEQYF. CDR3 bases: TGCGCCAGCAGCCCCGGATCTGAATCCTACGAGCAGTACTTC. The rearrangement uses TRBV4-3 and TRBJ2-7; no definite D call. Per the germline V gene, CDR1 is LGHNA and CDR2 is YSLEER. V lost 4 bases and J 1 base, leaving 11 bases between the germline ends. The CDR3 is 14 residues long.

This sequence joins TRBV30 and TRBJ1-1; weak D call: TRBD1 (6 bases). The CDR3 contains 13 residues. V dropped 1 base and J dropped 6 bases, with 12 bases sitting between them. From germline, CDR1 is GTSNPN and CDR2 SVGIG (reference sequence). The CDR3 DNA sequence: TGTGCCTGGAGTGCCCCAGGGGCCGCTGAAGCTTTCTTT. Translation gives CAWSAPGAAEAFF.

In nucleotides, the CDR3 is TGCAGCGTTGGGTTGGATACGCAGTATTTT. It is translated as CSVGLDTQYF. The chain joins TRBV29-1 to TRBJ2-3; D is uncertain. Germline V CDR1 and CDR2: SQVTM, ANQGSEA. Trimming left V 4 bases short and J 6 bases short, with 5 bases between. The CDR3 totals 10 residues.

Remarks on this clone: This CDR3 is also generated by other DNA sequences in the sample. The chain carries TRBV30 and TRBJ2-7, with 11 bases identical to TRBD1. The CDR3 runs to 14 residues. Looked up from germline, CDR1 is GTSNPN and CDR2 is SVGIG (reference sequence). V gave up 0 bases and J gave up 4 bases; unmatched junction bases: 2. The CDR3 nucleotides are TGTGCCTGGAGTGTAGGACAGGGGGCTTACGAGCAGTACTTC. The encoded protein is CAWSVGQGAYEQYF.

V is TRBV28 and J is TRBJ2-1; TRBD2 is a possible D gene (6 bases). The germline V and J ends were trimmed by 3 bases and 7 bases, with 13 bases remaining between them. Per germline, CDR1 MDHEN and CDR2 SYDVKM. The CDR3 has 14 residues. The CDR3: CASSFLKLANEQFF. The DNA of the CDR3 is TGTGCCAGCAGTTTCCTAAAGCTAGCGAATGAGCAGTTCTTC.

This chain joins TRBV5-1 and TRBJ2-7; TRBD2 might be the D (6 bases). The CDR3 consists of 12 residues. The germline gives CDR1 SGHRS, CDR2 YFSETQ. With 1 base removed from V and 7 bases from J, the gap between germline ends came to 9 bases. The CDR3 region has the DNA TGCGCCAGCAGCTTGTCCGGGGGTGAGCAGTACTTC. Translation: CASSLSGGEQYF.

The rearrangement links TRBV29-1 to TRBJ2-5; 10 bases fit TRBD1. The CDR3 length is 14 residues. The V segment lost 6 bases and the J segment 2 bases; nucleotides outside the gene matches: 6. Germline lookup yields CDR1 SQVTM and CDR2 ANQGSEA. CDR3 protein: CSVELDRGQETQYF. In nucleotides, the CDR3 is TGCAGCGTGGAATTGGACAGGGGGCAAGAGACCCAGTACTTC.

The chain has TRBV27 and TRBJ2-1; D is possibly TRBD1 or TRBD2 (5 bases each). CDR1 is MNHEY, CDR2 SMNVEV, per germline (reference sequence). The CDR3 runs 17 residues. V was pared by 1 base and J by 7 bases, with 20 bases between. The CDR3 protein is CASSLYPGASRQNEQFF. CDR3 DNA sequence: TGTGCCAGCAGTTTATACCCCGGGGCTAGCCGGCAAAATGAGCAGTTCTTC.

The chain carries TRBV29-1 and TRBJ1-2, with a tentative D call TRBD1 (5 bases). The CDR3 totals 13 residues. Trimming took off 4 bases at V and 5 bases at J, with 14 bases between the two ends. Per germline, CDR1 SQVTM and CDR2 ANQGSEA. The CDR3 DNA follows: TGCAGCGTTGGGACACCCGACTCTTATGGCTACACCTTC. It specifies CSVGTPDSYGYTF.

The chain combines TRBV2 with TRBJ2-7; D unclear. The CDR3 consists of 15 residues. CDR1 and CDR2 (germline): SNHLY, FYNNEI. The V end lost 4 bases, the J end lost 5 bases, and 18 bases lay between the germline ends. The CDR3 region is CASSVRDSVLHEQYF. As DNA, the CDR3 is TGTGCCAGCAGTGTCCGCGACTCAGTTCTCCACGAGCAGTACTTC.

The J gene is TRBJ2-7, the V gene TRBV7-9; no firm D call. Per germline, CDR1 SEHNR and CDR2 FQNEAQ (reference sequence). CDR3 size: 12 residues. Trimming took off 4 bases at V and 4 bases at J, with 8 bases between the two ends. The CDR3 region has the DNA TGTGCCAGCAGCTCCTTAGAGTACGAGCAGTACTTC. This sequence encodes CASSSLEYEQYF. Variable domain in full (rest from reference TRBV7-9 and TRBJ2-7): DTGVSQNPRHKITKRGQNVTFRCDPISEHNRLYWYRQTLGQGPEFLTYFQNEAQLEKSRLLSDRFSAERPKGSFSTLEIQRTEQGDSAMYLCASSSLEYEQYFGPGTRLTVT.

The chain combines TRBV29-1 with TRBJ2-1; D possibly corresponds to TRBD1 (6 bases). Germline V gives CDR1 SQVTM, CDR2 ANQGSEA. This CDR3 comprises 16 residues. Trimming took 6 bases from V and 0 from J, leaving 18 bases between them. This chain's CDR3 is CSVPLHRESSYNEQFF. CDR3 coding DNA: TGCAGCGTACCCCTACACAGGGAAAGCTCCTACAATGAGCAGTTCTTC.

The chain is built from TRBV19 and TRBJ2-1, with TRBD2 identical over 9 bases. The junction had 6 bases not matched to a gene; V was cut back by 3 bases and J by 9 bases. CDR3 length: 14 amino acids. Germline values: CDR1 LNHDA, CDR2 SQIVND (reference sequence). The CDR3: CASSMGGGASEQFF. The DNA of the CDR3 is TGTGCCAGTAGTATGGGCGGGGGGGCAAGTGAGCAGTTCTTC.

The chain joins TRBV7-6 to TRBJ2-1, with a possible D match to TRBD2 (6 bases). V was clipped by 5 bases and J by 5 bases, with 16 bases between them. This CDR3 contains 15 residues. Germline V gives CDR1 SGHVS, CDR2 FNYEAQ. CDR3 sequence (DNA): TGTGCCAGCAGCCCTACGGGGGACGGGAACAATGAGCAGTTCTTC. Protein sequence: CASSPTGDGNNEQFF.

This clone has just a few counts. This chain uses TRBV29-1 with TRBJ1-1; 9 bases align to TRBD1. The CDR3 is 17 amino acids. V trimming: 6 bases; J trimming: 4 bases; junction bases outside the gene matches: 18. Germline loops: CDR1 SQVTM, CDR2 ANQGSEA. In DNA form, the CDR3 reads TGCAGCGTACTCGAGGTTGGGAACAGGGGGCTGAGCACTGAAGCTTTCTTT. This encodes CSVLEVGNRGLSTEAFF.